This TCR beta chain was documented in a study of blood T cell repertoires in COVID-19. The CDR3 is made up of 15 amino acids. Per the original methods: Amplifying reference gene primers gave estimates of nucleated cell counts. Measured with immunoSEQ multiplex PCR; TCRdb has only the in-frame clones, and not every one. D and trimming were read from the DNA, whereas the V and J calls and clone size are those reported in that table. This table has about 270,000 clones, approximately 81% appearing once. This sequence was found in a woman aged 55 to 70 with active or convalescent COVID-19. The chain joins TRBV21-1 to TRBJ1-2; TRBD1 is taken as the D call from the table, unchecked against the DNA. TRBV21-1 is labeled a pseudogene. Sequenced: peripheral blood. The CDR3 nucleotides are TGTGCCAGCAGCAAAACCCGGACAGCATACTATGGCTACACCTTC. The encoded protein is CASSKTRTAYYGYTF.